This T cell receptor (beta chain) came from a study of blood T cell repertoires in COVID-19. Study background: Acute and convalescent COVID-19 samples came from the United States, Italy and Spain. The cDNA or gDNA used as material had been derived from T cells, B-cell-depleted T cells, or PBMCs.

The junction had 16 bases not matched to a gene; V was cut back by 5 bases and J by 7 bases. CDR1 is LNHNV and CDR2 is YYDKDF in the germline V gene (reference sequence). This CDR3 has 17 amino acids. As originally analysed: Estimation of nucleated cell counts relied on the amplification of reference gene primers. This table comes from immunoSEQ multiplex PCR, and its TCRdb copy is limited to in-frame clones, with some not included. D and trimming come from the DNA, and the V and J calls and clone size come from that table. The sample consists of roughly 230,000 clones, roughly four fifths of them appearing once.

V usage is TRBV15 and J usage is TRBJ2-1, with TRBD2 identical over 8 bases. The sequenced material came from peripheral blood. This sequence was found in a man between 45 and 60 years old with active or convalescent COVID-19. The CDR3 spells CATSGGYGGGTRNEQFF. In DNA form, the CDR3 reads TGTGCCACCAGCGGGGGATATGGCGGGGGGACCAGAAATGAGCAGTTCTTC. The full variable domain, rest sourced from reference TRBV15 and TRBJ2-1, is DAMVIQNPRYQVTQFGKPVTLSCSQTLNHNVMYWYQQKSSQAPKLLFHYYDKDFNNEADTPDNFQSRRPNTSFCFLDIRSPGLGDTAMYLCATSGGYGGGTRNEQFFGPGTRLTVL.